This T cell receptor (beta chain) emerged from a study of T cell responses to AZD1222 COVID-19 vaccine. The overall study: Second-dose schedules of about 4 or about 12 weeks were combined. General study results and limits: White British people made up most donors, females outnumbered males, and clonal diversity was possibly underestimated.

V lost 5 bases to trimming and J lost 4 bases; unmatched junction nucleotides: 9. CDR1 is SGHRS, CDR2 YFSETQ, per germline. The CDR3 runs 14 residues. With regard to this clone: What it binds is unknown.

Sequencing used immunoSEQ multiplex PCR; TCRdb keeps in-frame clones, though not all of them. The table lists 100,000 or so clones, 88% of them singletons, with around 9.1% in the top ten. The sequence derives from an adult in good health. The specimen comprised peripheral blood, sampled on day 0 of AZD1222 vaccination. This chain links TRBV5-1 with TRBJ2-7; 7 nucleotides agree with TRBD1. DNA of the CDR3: TGCGCCAGCAGGTCCGGGGCAGGGGGATACGAGCAGTACTTC. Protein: CASRSGAGGYEQYF.